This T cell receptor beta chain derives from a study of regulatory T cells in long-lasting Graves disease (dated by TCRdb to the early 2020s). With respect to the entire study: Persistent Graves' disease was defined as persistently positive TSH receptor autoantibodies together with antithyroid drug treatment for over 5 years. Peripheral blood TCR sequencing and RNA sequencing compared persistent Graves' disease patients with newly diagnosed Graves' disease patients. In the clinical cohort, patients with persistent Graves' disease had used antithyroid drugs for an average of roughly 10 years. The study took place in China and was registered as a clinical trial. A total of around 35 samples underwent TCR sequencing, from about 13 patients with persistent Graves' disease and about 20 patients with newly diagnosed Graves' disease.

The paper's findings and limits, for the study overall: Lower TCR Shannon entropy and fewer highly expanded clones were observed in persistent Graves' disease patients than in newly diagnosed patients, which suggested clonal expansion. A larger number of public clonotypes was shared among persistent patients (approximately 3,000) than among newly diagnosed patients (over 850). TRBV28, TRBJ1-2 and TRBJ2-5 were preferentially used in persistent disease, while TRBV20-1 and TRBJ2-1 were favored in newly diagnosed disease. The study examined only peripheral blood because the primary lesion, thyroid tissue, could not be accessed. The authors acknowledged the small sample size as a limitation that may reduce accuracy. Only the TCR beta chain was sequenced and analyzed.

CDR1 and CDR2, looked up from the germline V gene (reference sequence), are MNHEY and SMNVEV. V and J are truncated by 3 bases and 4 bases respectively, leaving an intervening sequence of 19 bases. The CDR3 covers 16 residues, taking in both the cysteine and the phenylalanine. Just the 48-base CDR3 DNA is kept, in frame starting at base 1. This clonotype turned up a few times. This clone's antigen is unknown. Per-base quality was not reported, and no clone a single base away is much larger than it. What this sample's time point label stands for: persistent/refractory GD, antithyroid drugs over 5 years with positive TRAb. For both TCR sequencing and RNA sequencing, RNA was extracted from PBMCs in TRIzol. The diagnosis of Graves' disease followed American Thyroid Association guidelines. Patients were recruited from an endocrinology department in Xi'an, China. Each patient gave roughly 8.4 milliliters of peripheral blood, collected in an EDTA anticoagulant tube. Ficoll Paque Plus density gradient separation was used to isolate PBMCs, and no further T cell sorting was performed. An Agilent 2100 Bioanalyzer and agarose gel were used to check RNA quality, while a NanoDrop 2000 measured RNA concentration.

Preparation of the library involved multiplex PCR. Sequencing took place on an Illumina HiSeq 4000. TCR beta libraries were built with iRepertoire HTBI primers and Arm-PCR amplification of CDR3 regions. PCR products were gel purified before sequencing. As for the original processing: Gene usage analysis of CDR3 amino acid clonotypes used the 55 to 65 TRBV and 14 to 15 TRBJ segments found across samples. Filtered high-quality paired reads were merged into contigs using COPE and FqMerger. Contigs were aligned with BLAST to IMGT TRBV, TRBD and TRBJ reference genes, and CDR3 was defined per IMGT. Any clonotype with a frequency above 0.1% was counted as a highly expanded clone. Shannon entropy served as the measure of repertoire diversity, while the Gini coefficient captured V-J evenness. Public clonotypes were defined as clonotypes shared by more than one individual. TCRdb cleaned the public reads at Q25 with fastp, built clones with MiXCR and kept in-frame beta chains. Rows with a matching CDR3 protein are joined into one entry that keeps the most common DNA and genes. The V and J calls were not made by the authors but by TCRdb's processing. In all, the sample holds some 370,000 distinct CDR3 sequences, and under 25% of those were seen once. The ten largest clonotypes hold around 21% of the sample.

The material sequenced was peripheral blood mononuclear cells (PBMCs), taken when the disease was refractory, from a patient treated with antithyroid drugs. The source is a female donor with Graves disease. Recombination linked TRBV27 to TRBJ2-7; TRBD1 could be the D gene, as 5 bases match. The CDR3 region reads CASSFVGLNPMYEQYF. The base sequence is TGTGCCAGCAGTTTCGTGGGGCTTAACCCTATGTACGAGCAGTACTTC.